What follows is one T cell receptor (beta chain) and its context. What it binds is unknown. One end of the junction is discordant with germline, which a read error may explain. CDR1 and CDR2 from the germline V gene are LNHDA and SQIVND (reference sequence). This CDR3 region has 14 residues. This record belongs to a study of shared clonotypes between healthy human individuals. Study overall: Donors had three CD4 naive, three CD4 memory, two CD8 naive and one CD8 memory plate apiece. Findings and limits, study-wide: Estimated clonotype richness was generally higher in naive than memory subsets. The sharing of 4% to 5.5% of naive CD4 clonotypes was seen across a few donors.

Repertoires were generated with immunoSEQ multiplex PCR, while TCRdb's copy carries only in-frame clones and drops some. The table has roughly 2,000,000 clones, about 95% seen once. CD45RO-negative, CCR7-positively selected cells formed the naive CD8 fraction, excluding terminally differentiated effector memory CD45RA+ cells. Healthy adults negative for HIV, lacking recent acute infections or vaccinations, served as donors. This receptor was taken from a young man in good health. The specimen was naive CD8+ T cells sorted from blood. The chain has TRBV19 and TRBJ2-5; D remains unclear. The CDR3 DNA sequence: TGTGCTAGTAGTAGGGATGACTTCCAAGAGACCCAGTACTTC. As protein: CASSRDDFQETQYF.